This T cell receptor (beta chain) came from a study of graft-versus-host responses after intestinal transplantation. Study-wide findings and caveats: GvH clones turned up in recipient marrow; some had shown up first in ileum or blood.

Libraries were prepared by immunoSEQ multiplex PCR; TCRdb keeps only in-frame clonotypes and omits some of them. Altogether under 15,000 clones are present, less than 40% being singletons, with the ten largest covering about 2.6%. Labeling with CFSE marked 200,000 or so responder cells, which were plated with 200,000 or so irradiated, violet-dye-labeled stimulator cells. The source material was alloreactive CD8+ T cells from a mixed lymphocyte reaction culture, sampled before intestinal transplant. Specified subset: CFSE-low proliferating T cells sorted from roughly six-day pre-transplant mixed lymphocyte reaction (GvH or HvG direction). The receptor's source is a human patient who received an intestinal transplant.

The CDR3 DNA reads TGTGCCAGCAGTTTGGGACAGGGGGCTCCTGAAGCTTTCTTT. Its protein is CASSLGQGAPEAFF. The V and J genes are TRBV27 and TRBJ1-1; 12 bases line up with TRBD1. Looked up from germline, CDR1 is MNHEY and CDR2 is SMNVEV (reference sequence). The V and J ends lost 3 bases and 6 bases, in that order; junction bases with no gene match: 2. The CDR3 sequence is 14 residues long.